A selection of T cell receptor beta chains follows, all from one sample in a study of blood T cells in healthy people across ages. TCRdb re-called the 5' RACE reads through MiXCR, storing one row per CDR3 protein. The table lists over 500,000 distinct CDR3 sequences, more than 45% of them singletons. The source material was blood. The receptors here all came from a woman over 75 in good health. Each CDR3 is given with its conserved first and last residue. D genes are given only for firm matches. Clone sizes are given selectively: once, few, many, or a class where the clone is expanded.

TRBV4-2	TRBD2	TRBJ2-3	many	TGTGCCAGCAGCCACCCCATAGCGGGGGGAAGCACAGATACGCAGTATTTT	CASSHPIAGGSTDTQYF
TRBV13	NA	TRBJ1-1	NA	TGTGCCAGCAGCTTAGGTAAGGTGATCATGAACACTGAAGCTTTCTTT	CASSLGKVIMNTEAFF
TRBV3-1	NA	TRBJ2-1	many	TGTGCCAGCAGCCAAGAGGACAATGAGCAGTTCTTC	CASSQEDNEQFF
TRBV5-1	NA	TRBJ2-2	few	TGCGCCAGCAGCTTGGTCGAGACAGCCCGGGAGCTGTTTTTT	CASSLVETARELFF
TRBV28	NA	TRBJ2-3	NA	TGTGCCAGCAGTTTCGGAATCCGATTGATCACAGATCCGCAGTATTTT	CASSFGIRLITDPQYF
TRBV27	TRBD1	TRBJ2-7	many	TGTGCCAGCGAGGACAGGGGGCGACCCTACGAGCAGTACTTC	CASEDRGRPYEQYF
TRBV10-3	TRBD1	TRBJ2-3	NA	TGTGCCACGGAGGACAGGCTGGCTAGCACAGATACGCAGTATTTT	CATEDRLASTDTQYF
TRBV12-3/TRBV12-4	NA	TRBJ2-1	NA	TGTGCCAGCGGAATGCCTCATCAGGGGAATGAGCAGTTCTTC	CASGMPHQGNEQFF
TRBV12-3/TRBV12-4	NA	TRBJ2-7	once	TGTGCCAGCAGAGGACACGCTGCGGGCGAGCAGTACTTC	CASRGHAAGEQYF
TRBV5-1	TRBD1	TRBJ2-1	many	TGCGCCAGCAGCTTCCCCCGGACAGGGGGCTTCGACAATGAGCAGTTCTTC	CASSFPRTGGFDNEQFF
TRBV7-7	NA	TRBJ1-4	NA	TGTGCCAGCAGCTTAGGAGATCGCACAACTAATGAAAAACTGTTTTTT	CASSLGDRTTNEKLFF
TRBV25-1	NA	TRBJ2-5	NA	TGTGCCAGCAGAGATTCTAGGGGCGGCGGCCAAGAGACCCAGTACTTC	CASRDSRGGGQETQYF
TRBV2	TRBD1	TRBJ2-5	NA	TGTGCCAGCAGTGATTTTAGGGGGCTTCGGGAGACCCAGTACTTC	CASSDFRGLRETQYF
TRBV20-1	NA	TRBJ2-7	once	TGCAGTGCCTCCGGGCCCGAATTATTCGAATGCGAGCAGTACTTC	CSASGPELFECEQYF
TRBV7-9	TRBD2	TRBJ2-7	NA	TGTGCCAGCAGTATTCAAGCGGGAGAGGGGCTCGAGCAGTACTTC	CASSIQAGEGLEQYF
TRBV27	NA	TRBJ2-1	NA	TGTGCCAGCAGTTTAGATTACCTTGGGTACAATGAGCAGTTCTTC	CASSLDYLGYNEQFF
TRBV7-2	NA	TRBJ2-5	many	TGTGCCAGCAGCTTCAGAGTCGGGCAAGAGACCCAGTACTTC	CASSFRVGQETQYF
TRBV28	NA	TRBJ2-7	many	TGTGCCAGCAGTCTATACTTTGGTCGGGAGCAGTACTTC	CASSLYFGREQYF
TRBV2	NA	TRBJ2-2	few	TGTGCCAGCAGAGAGACTCACACCGGGGAGCTGTTTTTT	CASRETHTGELFF
TRBV7-2	NA	TRBJ1-1	NA	TGTGCCAGCAGCTTAGCGATCGACAGGCGGGCTTTCTTT	CASSLAIDRRAFF
TRBV24-1	TRBD1	TRBJ2-3	few	TGTGCCACCAGTGATTGGAGACAGGGGGCTCGGGCGCAGTATTTT	CATSDWRQGARAQYF
TRBV15	NA	TRBJ2-3	NA	TGTGCCACCCGACGAGGCGGGGGCACAGATACGCAGTATTTT	CATRRGGGTDTQYF
TRBV18	NA	TRBJ2-1	NA	TGTGCCAGCTCAGCGGGACAGCCCATGGCCGATGAGCAGTTCTTC	CASSAGQPMADEQFF
TRBV6-5	TRBD1	TRBJ1-1	NA	TGTGCCAGCAGTCGCTCCGGGACAGGATTTAACACTGAAGCTTTCTTT	CASSRSGTGFNTEAFF
TRBV4-2	NA	TRBJ2-1	few	TGTGCCAGCAGCCAAGAGAGGATAGATGAGCAGTTCTTC	CASSQERIDEQFF
TRBV5-1	TRBD1	TRBJ2-7	NA	TGCGCCAGCAGCTCCGGACAGGGTGTGGACGAGCAGTACTTC	CASSSGQGVDEQYF
TRBV12-3/TRBV12-4	NA	TRBJ2-3	many	TGTGCCAGCAGTTTAATGGCAGATACGCAGTATTTT	CASSLMADTQYF
TRBV2	TRBD2	TRBJ2-2	NA	TGTGCCAGCTTGGGACTAGCGGGGGCCGGGGAGCTGTTTTTT	CASLGLAGAGELFF
TRBV7-3	NA	TRBJ1-1	few	TGTGCCAGCAGCTTCGCCGCCGGGCCCTCAAAGGCTTTCTTT	CASSFAAGPSKAFF
TRBV18	NA	TRBJ2-1	many	TGTGCCAGCTCACCGTTGGCAGAGCAGTTCTTC	CASSPLAEQFF
TRBV20-1	NA	TRBJ1-5	NA	TGCAGTGCCGAGGACAGCTATTATAGCAATCAGCCCCAGCATTTT	CSAEDSYYSNQPQHF
TRBV20-1	TRBD1	TRBJ2-1	many	TGCAGTGCTAGGGACAGGACAGGTTTTGATGAGCAGTTCTTC	CSARDRTGFDEQFF
TRBV5-1	NA	TRBJ2-7	NA	TGCGCCAGCAGCTTCATGGCAGGCCCCTACGAGCAGTACTTC	CASSFMAGPYEQYF
TRBV7-9	NA	TRBJ2-2	NA	TGTGCCAGCAGCCCACAGACAGTTTTGAACACCGGGGAGCTGTTTTTT	CASSPQTVLNTGELFF
TRBV5-1	TRBD2	TRBJ2-1	NA	TGCGCCAGCAGCTTGGCCGGGACTAGCGGGCCTTTGAATGAGCAGTTCTTC	CASSLAGTSGPLNEQFF
TRBV5-1	TRBD1	TRBJ1-4	many	TGCGCCAGCAGCTTGGGGGACAGGGAGGATGAAAAACTGTTTTTT	CASSLGDREDEKLFF
TRBV7-2	TRBD2	TRBJ2-5	NA	TGTGCCAGCACCGATAGCGGGGGGGCCACAGAACCCCAGTACTTC	CASTDSGGATEPQYF
TRBV12-3/TRBV12-4	NA	TRBJ1-4	NA	TGTGCCAGCAGTTTGGCACGAGATTCCAAACTGTTTTTT	CASSLARDSKLFF
TRBV3-1	NA	TRBJ2-2	NA	TGTGCCAGCAGCCAAGGGTTATCGGTAGCGCCGAACACCGGGGAGCTGTTTTTT	CASSQGLSVAPNTGELFF
TRBV20-1	NA	TRBJ1-2	NA	TGCAGTGCTAGCGGGGGGTACTATGGCTACACCTTC	CSASGGYYGYTF
TRBV10-3	NA	TRBJ2-3	NA	TGTGCCACCAGACCAGGGGTTTCGGATACGCAGTATTTT	CATRPGVSDTQYF
TRBV6-5	TRBD2	TRBJ2-5	NA	TGTGCCAGCAGGCTGACTAGCGGGAGAGGGCGGGAGACCCAGTACTTC	CASRLTSGRGRETQYF
TRBV7-2	NA	TRBJ2-3	NA	TGTGCCATCGACCGAACGCCTTTATACACAGATACGCAGTATTTT	CAIDRTPLYTDTQYF
TRBV27	TRBD1	TRBJ2-7	NA	TGTGCCAGCAGTTCTGGACAGGATGTCATCCCCTACGAGCAGTACTTC	CASSSGQDVIPYEQYF
TRBV20-1	NA	TRBJ2-1	many	TGCAGTGCTAGATTTTTAGGGGAGTGGAGAGGGCTCTACAATGAGCAGTTCTTC	CSARFLGEWRGLYNEQFF